The rows below give T cell receptor beta chains drawn from one sample of a study of shared clonotypes between healthy human individuals. Sequencing was performed with immunoSEQ multiplex PCR; in TCRdb, only in-frame clones are kept and a portion is missing. The repertoire includes over 400,000 clones, about 96% of them detected once, and approximately 0.067% sits in the top ten. Sequenced sample: naive CD4+ T cells sorted from blood. The receptor set was obtained from a woman in her 30s in good health. CDR3s include the opening cysteine and the closing phenylalanine or tryptophan. Fields, in order: CDR3 length, J gene, clone size, D gene, V gene, CDR3 protein, CDR3 DNA. D genes are given only for firm matches. Where a row states a size, it is once, few, many or the class of an expanded clone; other rows omit it.

>15|TRBJ1-1|.|.|TRBV29-1
CSVEGRATPGTEAFF
TGCAGCGTTGAGGGCAGGGCAACTCCCGGGACTGAAGCTTTCTTT
>15|TRBJ1-3|.|TRBD1|TRBV27
CASRTTGTGGNTIYF
TGTGCCAGCAGGACGACCGGGACAGGTGGAAACACCATATATTTT
>15|TRBJ2-3|.|TRBD2|TRBV28
CASPTPSGSTDTQYF
TGTGCCAGCCCGACGCCTAGCGGGAGCACAGATACGCAGTATTTT
>17|TRBJ2-5|.|TRBD2|TRBV28
CASSLRGLAGTFGTQYF
TGTGCCAGCAGTTTACGAGGACTAGCGGGAACCTTTGGGACCCAGTACTTC
>17|TRBJ2-7|.|TRBD2|TRBV11-2
CASLPTPSGRFSYEQYF
TGTGCCAGCCTCCCAACCCCCAGCGGGAGATTTTCCTACGAGCAGTACTTC
>13|TRBJ2-1|.|.|TRBV11-3
CASSLYYRNEQFF
TGTGCCAGCAGCTTGTACTATCGCAATGAGCAGTTCTTC
>14|TRBJ1-1|.|.|TRBV28
CASSFLPSGTEAFF
TGTGCCAGCAGTTTCCTTCCGAGTGGCACTGAAGCTTTCTTT
>15|TRBJ1-2|once|.|TRBV7-2
CASSHAVRKTYGYTF
TGTGCCAGCAGCCACGCTGTCAGAAAGACCTATGGCTACACCTTC
>15|TRBJ2-4|.|.|TRBV11-2
CASSFYGEAKNIQYF
TGTGCCAGCAGCTTTTATGGGGAAGCCAAAAACATTCAGTACTTC
>14|TRBJ2-1|.|.|TRBV28
CASLGGFSYNEQFF
TGTGCCAGCTTAGGGGGTTTCTCCTACAATGAGCAGTTCTTC
>15|TRBJ2-2|.|.|TRBV2
CASSRGFNSAGELFF
TGTGCCAGCAGTCGGGGATTCAACTCGGCCGGGGAGCTGTTTTTT
>16|TRBJ2-2|.|.|TRBV2
CASSEASAGNTGELFF
TGTGCCAGCAGTGAAGCGTCCGCAGGGAACACCGGGGAGCTGTTTTTT
>14|TRBJ1-2|.|.|TRBV28
CASSLFPGTYGYTF
TGTGCCAGCAGTTTGTTTCCGGGTACCTATGGCTACACCTTC
>15|TRBJ1-5|.|TRBD1|TRBV10-3
CAISESDRGYQPQHF
TGTGCCATCAGTGAGTCGGACAGGGGATACCAGCCCCAGCATTTT
>14|TRBJ2-7|.|.|TRBV28
CASSVPGQTYEQYF
TGTGCCAGCAGTGTACCGGGACAAACCTACGAGCAGTACTTC
>16|TRBJ1-2|.|TRBD1|TRBV5-1
CASSRDGGQGGYGYTF
TGCGCCAGCAGCCGGGATGGCGGACAGGGTGGTTATGGCTACACCTTC
>16|TRBJ2-1|.|TRBD2|TRBV11-1
CASSLATSGNANEQFF
TGTGCCAGCAGCTTAGCAACTAGCGGGAATGCCAATGAGCAGTTCTTC
>16|TRBJ1-4|.|TRBD1|TRBV28
CASSPGTGITNEKLFF
TGTGCCAGCAGTCCCGGGACAGGGATCACTAATGAAAAACTGTTTTTT
>12|TRBJ2-1|.|.|TRBV5-1
CASSVEYNEQFF
TGCGCCAGCAGCGTAGAATACAATGAGCAGTTCTTC
>14|TRBJ2-7|once|TRBD1|TRBV5-1
CASSLADRGYEQYF
TGCGCCAGCAGCTTGGCTGACAGGGGTTACGAGCAGTACTTC
>16|TRBJ1-2|.|TRBD1|TRBV19
CASSSGGQAAVRGYTF
TGTGCCAGTAGTTCAGGGGGACAGGCCGCGGTCAGAGGCTACACCTTC
>15|TRBJ2-2|.|TRBD2|TRBV5-1
CASIGTNSNTGELFF
TGCGCCAGCATCGGGACTAACTCGAACACCGGGGAGCTGTTTTTT
>16|TRBJ2-7|.|.|TRBV4-2
CASSPTTDLSAYEQYF
TGTGCCAGCAGCCCGACCACGGACTTATCGGCCTACGAGCAGTACTTC
>18|TRBJ1-5|.|.|TRBV19
CASSIDLTGWVSNQPQHF
TGTGCCAGTAGTATAGATCTAACGGGGTGGGTGAGCAATCAGCCCCAGCATTTT
>13|TRBJ2-5|once|.|TRBV10-3
CAIRAGLWETQYF
TGTGCCATCAGGGCGGGGCTATGGGAGACCCAGTACTTC
>17|TRBJ2-7|.|TRBD1|TRBV11-2
CASSLGIPGQGAHEQYF
TGTGCCAGCAGCTTAGGCATCCCCGGACAGGGGGCCCACGAGCAGTACTTC
>17|TRBJ1-2|.|TRBD1|TRBV28
CASRETSGGAANYGYTF
TGTGCCAGCAGGGAAACGTCAGGGGGCGCGGCTAACTATGGCTACACCTTC
>15|TRBJ1-5|.|.|TRBV19
CASSIVRNSNQPQHF
TGTGCCAGTAGTATTGTACGTAATAGCAATCAGCCCCAGCATTTT
>15|TRBJ2-7|.|.|TRBV10-2
CASSESSISSYEQYF
TGCGCCAGCAGTGAGTCGAGTATTAGCTCCTACGAGCAGTACTTC
>16|TRBJ2-3|.|TRBD2|TRBV13
CASSLGLADPTDTQYF
TGTGCCAGCAGCTTAGGACTAGCGGATCCCACAGATACGCAGTATTTT
>13|TRBJ1-2|.|.|TRBV6-1
CASSESRDHGYTF
TGTGCCAGCAGTGAGTCCAGGGACCATGGCTACACCTTC
>11|TRBJ2-1|.|.|TRBV5-4
CASSLAREQFF
TGTGCCAGCAGCTTGGCACGTGAGCAGTTCTTC
>13|TRBJ2-1|.|.|TRBV7-6
CASSLPGGNEQFF
TGTGCCAGCAGCTTACCCGGGGGAAATGAGCAGTTCTTC
>14|TRBJ1-3|.|.|TRBV5-6
CASSLRSSGNTIYF
TGTGCCAGCAGCTTGCGGAGCTCTGGAAACACCATATATTTT
>15|TRBJ2-5|once|TRBD2|TRBV6-5
CASSSGTSGRTAQYF
TGTGCCAGCAGTTCTGGGACTAGCGGGAGGACCGCCCAGTACTTC
>15|TRBJ2-3|.|TRBD2|TRBV7-2
CASSSRSGGRDTQYF
TGTGCCAGCAGCTCCCGGAGTGGCGGGAGGGATACGCAGTATTTT
>12|TRBJ2-7|.|.|TRBV19
CASTSVRGEQYF
TGTGCCAGTACATCCGTCAGGGGCGAGCAGTACTTC
>13|TRBJ2-7|.|.|TRBV28
CASTTVVPYEQYF
TGTGCCAGTACAACGGTAGTTCCCTACGAGCAGTACTTC
>13|TRBJ2-5|.|TRBD1|TRBV7-2
CASSLTGGETQYF
TGTGCCAGCAGCTTAACAGGGGGAGAGACCCAGTACTTC
>14|TRBJ2-2|.|.|TRBV29-1
CSVGNRMNTGELFF
TGCAGCGTTGGTAACAGAATGAACACCGGGGAGCTGTTTTTT
>14|TRBJ2-3|.|TRBD2|TRBV6-1
CATSGSGITDTQYF
TGTGCCACTAGCGGGAGTGGGATCACAGATACGCAGTATTTT
>14|TRBJ2-1|.|.|TRBV5-1
CASSLALVQYEQFF
TGCGCCAGCAGCTTGGCGTTGGTACAGTATGAGCAGTTCTTC
>14|TRBJ2-7|.|.|TRBV2
CASTFSDVSYEQYF
TGTGCCAGCACTTTTTCGGATGTCTCCTACGAGCAGTACTTC
>15|TRBJ1-1|.|.|TRBV7-4
CASSLAVAMNTEAFF
TGTGCCAGCAGCTTAGCGGTGGCCATGAACACTGAAGCTTTCTTT
>14|TRBJ1-5|.|.|TRBV6-1
CASRRVFLNQPQHF
TGTGCCAGCAGGAGGGTTTTCCTCAATCAGCCCCAGCATTTT
>15|TRBJ1-2|.|TRBD1|TRBV28
CASSTPGTGNYGYTF
TGTGCCAGCAGTACCCCCGGGACAGGGAACTATGGCTACACCTTC
>15|TRBJ2-3|once|TRBD2|TRBV19
CASSRAGGPTDTQYF
TGTGCCAGTAGTCGAGCGGGAGGGCCCACAGATACGCAGTATTTT
>21|TRBJ2-6|.|TRBD1|TRBV2
CASGTPTGGRGVSDGANVLTF
TGTGCCAGCGGGACCCCGACAGGGGGCCGAGGTGTATCCGACGGGGCCAACGTCCTGACTTTC
>13|TRBJ1-5|.|.|TRBV28
CASRSTGNQPQHF
TGTGCCAGCAGGTCAACGGGCAATCAGCCCCAGCATTTT
>15|TRBJ2-7|.|TRBD2|TRBV4-2
CASSQDIAGIYEQYF
TGTGCCAGCAGCCAGGATATAGCGGGGATCTACGAGCAGTACTTC